The entry below gives a single T cell receptor beta chain sequence along with its context. Its antigen has not been determined. No quality values exist for individual bases; no much larger clone is one base distant. This sample stems from a study of Tregs in tolerant kidney transplant recipients (dated by TCRdb to between 2018 and 2020). Describing the broader study: The study applied TCRbeta sequencing to find donor-specific regulatory T cells before combined kidney and bone marrow transplantation and then followed those same cells after transplant. TCRbeta repertoire sequencing was used in a few healthy controls to compare several ways of expanding Tregs specific for an allogeneic donor.

The germline V gene sets CDR1 to MGHRA and CDR2 to YSYEKL. The CDR3 measures 14 amino acids from cysteine to phenylalanine. Only CDR3 DNA remains: 42 bases, in frame from the first base. V is cut back by 4 bases and J by 4 bases, with 4 bases in the junction unmatched. For TCRbeta CDR3 sequencing, genomic DNA from the sorted cells was extracted using the QIAGEN DNeasy Blood and Tissue Kit. High-throughput TCRbeta CDR3 sequencing, including PCR amplification with bias correction and internal controls, was performed commercially through immunoSEQ. In the source study's methods: Unique productive TCRbeta sequences were defined by CDR3 nucleotide sequence where primers matched, otherwise by CDR3 amino acid sequence with Vbeta and Jbeta genes. As a correction for sorting error, sequences shared between sorted populations at a frequency ratio of 2:1 or less were discarded, and the remaining shared sequences were assigned to the higher population. A sequence counted as donor-reactive if, in CFSE-low cells, the sequence had a frequency of at least 0.01% and was expanded at least 5-fold compared with unstimulated cells. Jensen-Shannon divergence, calculated on the top 100 TCRbeta sequences ranked by frequency, was used to quantify repertoire divergence. When a sample had multiple sequencing runs, each run was corrected for sorting error separately and the runs were then pooled. TCRdb's version of the immuneACCESS table is confined to in-frame rearrangements and falls short of the full clone set. An unresolved V gene accounts for under half of the shortfall where checked; the remainder is of unknown origin. V, J and clone size are taken as reported in that table, and D and trimming were inferred from the DNA itself. This sample lists some 90,000 clones; roughly 92% were detected once. 4.7% of the sample rests with the top ten.

Thawed PBMCs were FACS-sorted into unstimulated Tregs (CD4+CD25+CD127-), CD4+ non-Tregs (CD4+CD25-), CD4 cells and CD8 cells. Blood from healthy controls was obtained either as purchased buffy coats or from healthy volunteers. Healthy control blood was processed to PBMCs by Ficoll density gradient and cryopreserved, and patient PBMCs were collected before and after transplant. The full study reports these points: Expanding Tregs with activated donor B cells appeared to identify the most biologically relevant and donor-specific TCRbeta repertoire. Because the study included only a small number of patients, the results must be confirmed in larger populations and under other immunosuppression protocols. Although technical replication error seemed to be minimal, the question of biological reproducibility was not addressed directly.

Material: CD8+ T cells from blood. The chain is made from TRBV4-1 and TRBJ2-7, and TRBD1 aligns with 10 junction nucleotides. The receptor was isolated from a human donor in good health. The sequenced DNA: TGCGCCAGCAGCCCGGACAGGGGGGAGTACGAGCAGTACTTC. This translates into CASSPDRGEYEQYF.